The 21 T cell receptor beta chains given below trace back to one sample, sequenced in a study of blood T cell repertoires in COVID-19. Sequenced by immunoSEQ multiplex PCR; TCRdb stores in-frame clones only, minus some. The table records some 220,000 clones, around four fifths of them present only once. The specimen was peripheral blood. These receptor sequences come from a man aged 45-60 years with acute or convalescent COVID-19.

The chain uses TRBV7-8 and TRBJ1-5, with unresolved D. Between the trimmed V and J ends, which lost 2 bases and 7 bases, there was a span of 9 bases. The CDR3 is 13 amino acids. Germline V gene data show CDR1 as SGHVS and CDR2 as FQNEAQ. In nucleotides, the CDR3 is TGTGCCAGCAGCTTACGGGAGGGCCAGCCCCAGCATTTT. It codes for CASSLREGQPQHF.

J is TRBJ1-1 and V is TRBV18, with a tentative D call TRBD1 (5 bases). This CDR3 contains 16 residues. The germline V and J ends were trimmed by 3 bases and 4 bases, with 18 bases remaining between them. Germline values: CDR1 KGHSH, CDR2 LQKENI. CDR3 sequence reads: CASSPTPRLGGTEAFF. The DNA for the CDR3 is TGTGCCAGCTCACCCACCCCCAGGTTGGGGGGCACTGAAGCTTTCTTT.

This rearrangement joins TRBV3-1 (or the pseudogene TRBV3-2) to TRBJ1-2, with 9 bases identical to TRBD1. Germline values: CDR1 LGHDT, CDR2 YNNKEL (reference sequence). V shed 4 bases and J 2 bases; nucleotides not matched to a gene: 2. The CDR3 sequence is 14 residues long. CDR3 nucleotide sequence: TGTGCCAGCAGCCCGGGACAGGGAAACTATGGCTACACCTTC. The encoded protein is CASSPGQGNYGYTF.

This rearrangement joins TRBV7-9 to TRBJ2-7, with 11 bases lining up with TRBD2. The V gene end was trimmed by 5 bases and the J gene end by 6 bases; junction bases not matched to a gene: 3. Germline loops: CDR1 SEHNR, CDR2 FQNEAQ (reference sequence). The CDR3 sequence is 13 residues long. This CDR3 reads CASSPGTSGEQYF. In nucleotides, the CDR3 is TGTGCCAGCAGCCCCGGGACTAGCGGCGAGCAGTACTTC.

The chain combines TRBV10-3 with TRBJ2-1; 9 bases are shared with TRBD2. In germline, CDR1 is ENHRY, CDR2 SYGVKD. J was trimmed by 0 bases and V by 8 bases; bases with no gene match: 2. The CDR3 length is 14 residues. The CDR3 DNA reads as TGTGCCATCGGACTAGCGCCCTCCTACAATGAGCAGTTCTTC. It is translated as CAIGLAPSYNEQFF.

This clone showed up just once. The genes are TRBV2 and TRBJ2-7; D perhaps matches TRBD2 (5 bases). With 4 bases removed from V and 5 bases from J, the gap between germline ends came to 9 bases. The V gene's germline CDR1 is SNHLY and CDR2 FYNNEI. This CDR3 is built from 12 residues. The CDR3 protein is CASSAPGNEQYF. The CDR3, as DNA: TGTGCCAGCAGTGCCCCGGGGAACGAGCAGTACTTC.

The rearrangement uses TRBV5-1 and TRBJ2-7, with 10 bases matching TRBD2. CDR1 is SGHRS, CDR2 YFSETQ, per germline. Trimming removed 3 bases from V and 0 bases from J; junction bases left unmatched: 9. The CDR3 totals 17 residues. DNA of the CDR3: TGCGCCAGCAGCTCGATATTAACTAGCGGGAACTCCTACGAGCAGTACTTC. This sequence encodes CASSSILTSGNSYEQYF.

The V and J genes are TRBV15 and TRBJ2-7, with TRBD2 matching 10 bases. Trimming cost V 0 bases and J 4 bases; bases outside gene matches: 18. Germline loops: CDR1 LNHNV, CDR2 YYDKDF (reference sequence). This CDR3 has 20 residues. This chain's CDR3 is CATSRDFIFGTSEARYEQYF. The DNA of the CDR3 is TGTGCCACCAGCAGAGATTTTATTTTCGGGACTAGCGAGGCGAGGTACGAGCAGTACTTC. The full variable domain, its missing parts supplied by reference TRBV15 and TRBJ2-7, is DAMVIQNPRYQVTQFGKPVTLSCSQTLNHNVMYWYQQKSSQAPKLLFHYYDKDFNNEADTPDNFQSRRPNTSFCFLDIRSPGLGDTAMYLCATSRDFIFGTSEARYEQYFGPGTRLTVT.

The chain employs TRBV12-3 or TRBV12-4 and TRBJ1-5, with unresolved D. V lost 3 bases and J 7 bases, leaving 10 bases between the germline ends. The CDR3 is 13 residues long. The CDR3 coding sequence is TGTGCCAGCAGTTTGGCGGGGTACCAGCCCCAGCATTTT. Translated: CASSLAGYQPQHF.

Details on this clone: The sample holds other DNA sequences that translate to the same CDR3. The chain is built from TRBV11-3 and TRBJ1-1; D unresolved. Germline CDR1 and CDR2: SGHNT and YENEEA. The CDR3 spans 14 residues. V dropped 2 bases and J dropped 1 base, with 8 bases sitting between them. The chain's CDR3 is CASSLSGENTEAFF. In DNA, the CDR3 is TGTGCCAGCAGCTTATCGGGAGAGAACACTGAAGCTTTCTTT.

This chain connects TRBV7-8 to TRBJ1-5; D gene uncertain. From germline, CDR1 is SGHVS and CDR2 FQNEAQ. Trimming left V 2 bases short and J 7 bases short, with 6 bases between. The CDR3 consists of 12 residues. CDR3 sequence reads: CASSLIKQPQHF. For the CDR3, the DNA is TGTGCCAGCAGCTTAATTAAACAGCCCCAGCATTTT. The whole variable domain, filled in from reference TRBV7-8 and TRBJ1-5, reads GAGVSQSPRYKVAKRGQDVALRCDPISGHVSLFWYQQALGQGPEFLTYFQNEAQLDKSGLPSDRFFAERPEGSVSTLKIQRTQQEDSAVYLCASSLIKQPQHFGDGTRLSIL.

The genes are TRBV28 and TRBJ1-2; D is unclear. The V and J ends lost 7 bases and 4 bases respectively, with 19 bases between them. CDR1 is MDHEN, CDR2 SYDVKM, per germline. The CDR3 is made up of 15 amino acids. In DNA form, the CDR3 reads TGTGCCAGCAACGAGTTCGTGTCGGGAGCCTATGGCTACACCTTC. As protein: CASNEFVSGAYGYTF.

A single count supports this clone. This chain connects TRBV19 to TRBJ2-1; no clear D gene. V lost 1 base and J 2 bases, leaving 12 bases between the germline ends. This CDR3 has 16 residues. The germline CDR1 and CDR2 sequences are LNHDA and SQIVND (reference sequence). The CDR3 nucleotides read TGTGCCAGTAGTATAGGGCTAGAGGCCCCCTACAATGAGCAGTTCTTC. Protein: CASSIGLEAPYNEQFF.

V usage is TRBV5-1 and J usage is TRBJ2-3; a possible D gene is TRBD2 (7 bases). This CDR3 comprises 15 residues. The germline V gene encodes CDR1 SGHRS and CDR2 YFSETQ. Trimming removed 6 bases at V and 0 bases at J, with 14 bases between. The CDR3 region is CASIGGHTSTDTQYF. In nucleotides, the CDR3 is TGCGCCAGCATCGGGGGGCATACTAGCACAGATACGCAGTATTTT.

The chain employs TRBV7-3 and TRBJ1-1; the match to TRBD1 covers 10 bases. V lost 3 bases, J lost 1 base, and 8 bases stayed unmatched. Per the germline V gene, CDR1 is SGHTA and CDR2 is FQGTGA. CDR3 length: 17 residues. CDR3 protein: CASSLVWTGGKNTEAFF. The CDR3 coding sequence is TGTGCCAGCAGCTTGGTGTGGACAGGGGGGAAGAACACTGAAGCTTTCTTT.

This sequence joins TRBV7-3 and TRBJ2-3; D gene uncertain. Trimming cost V 0 bases and J 4 bases, with 8 bases left between them. CDR3 length equals 14 residues. CDR1 is SGHTA and CDR2 is FQGTGA in the germline V gene. In DNA form, the CDR3 reads TGTGCCAGCAGCTTAACGGATGGAGCAGATACGCAGTATTTT. Translating gives CASSLTDGADTQYF.

The chain combines TRBV6-1 with TRBJ2-2; D not certain. Germline V gene data show CDR1 as MNHNS and CDR2 as SASEGT. The CDR3 is 15 residues long. The V and J ends lost 3 bases and 0 bases respectively, with 8 bases between them. Here the CDR3 reads CASSDFESNTGELFF. CDR3 nucleotide sequence: TGTGCCAGCAGTGATTTCGAGTCGAACACCGGGGAGCTGTTTTTT.

The rearrangement links TRBV6-5 to TRBJ1-6; no clear D gene. Germline V gives CDR1 MNHEY, CDR2 SVGAGI. The CDR3 has 16 amino acids. V lost 4 bases and J 2 bases, leaving 12 bases between the germline ends. This CDR3 reads CASSSTLPAYNSPLHF. The CDR3 DNA sequence: TGTGCCAGCAGTTCCACCTTACCGGCCTATAATTCACCCCTCCACTTT.

The chain links TRBV5-1 to TRBJ2-3, with 15 nucleotides matching TRBD2. This CDR3 contains 17 residues. Per germline, CDR1 SGHRS and CDR2 YFSETQ. The V and J ends lost 4 bases and 0 bases, in that order; junction bases with no gene match: 3. The CDR3 protein is CASSPGTSGGSTDTQYF. CDR3 nucleotide sequence: TGCGCCAGCAGCCCCGGGACTAGCGGGGGGAGCACAGATACGCAGTATTTT. The full variable domain, completed using reference TRBV5-1 and TRBJ2-3, is KAGVTQTPRYLIKTRGQQVTLSCSPISGHRSVSWYQQTPGQGLQFLFEYFSETQRNKGNFPGRFSGRQFSNSRSEMNVSTLELGDSALYLCASSPGTSGGSTDTQYFGPGTRLTVL.

This rearrangement joins TRBV14 to TRBJ1-1, with unresolved D. This CDR3 spans 15 amino acids. The V end was cut by 0 bases, the J end by 3 bases, with 11 bases between. CDR1 SGHDN and CDR2 FVKESK come from the germline V gene. For the CDR3, the DNA is TGTGCCAGCAGCCAAGATTCGGGGTGGGACACTGAAGCTTTCTTT. This translates into CASSQDSGWDTEAFF.

The genes are TRBV30 and TRBJ1-2; the D gene is possibly TRBD1 (5 bases). This CDR3 has 11 amino acids. Trimming stripped 5 bases from V and 10 bases from J, with 14 bases between. Germline V gene data show CDR1 as GTSNPN and CDR2 as SVGIG (reference sequence). Written as DNA, the CDR3 is TGTGCCTGGGGGGCGCGGTCAGTCTACACCTTC. Its translation: CAWGARSVYTF.